Below, 27 T cell receptor beta chains from the same sample are listed, as sequenced in a study of T cells expressing NK-cell markers. TCRdb reprocessed the 5' RACE reads and stores each CDR3 protein as one record, lacking DNA. The sample includes roughly 380,000 distinct CDR3 sequences. The sample was blood T cells: a sorted CD56 or NKG2C T cell subset, CD4+ or CD8+ T cells, or bulk PBMC T cells (not recorded which). The receptors originated from a man aged 18-70 years in good health.

The J gene is TRBJ1-1, the V gene TRBV7-3; TCRdb indicates TRBD1, and absent DNA this call remains unverified. Germline CDR1 reads SGHTA; CDR2 reads FQGTGA. The CDR3 is 15 residues long. The CDR3 here is CASSLNAGGLTEAFF.

The chain combines TRBV7-9 with TRBJ2-5; the TCRdb D gene call, TRBD1, has no DNA to confirm it. Germline V CDR1 and CDR2: SEHNR, FQNEAQ (reference sequence). This CDR3 is 14 amino acids long. CDR3 region: CASSITGTRETQYF.

The V and J genes are TRBV19 and TRBJ2-7; the TCRdb call, TRBD1, lacks DNA for checking. The CDR3 consists of 15 residues. CDR1 and CDR2 (germline): LNHDA, SQIVND (reference sequence). The CDR3 sequence: CASSISRQGPNEQYF.

V usage is TRBV11-1 and J usage is TRBJ2-3; checking the TCRdb D call of TRBD2 is not possible without DNA. The CDR3 sequence is 18 residues long. Germline V gene sequence: CDR1 SGHAT, CDR2 FQDESV (reference sequence). CDR3 region: CASSLKTSGVASTDTQYF.

This sequence joins TRBV5-4 and TRBJ2-1; lacking DNA, the TRBD2 call made by TCRdb goes unchecked. The CDR3 loop spans 14 amino acids. CDR1 and CDR2 (germline): SGHNT, YYREEE (reference sequence). The CDR3 here is CASSSLAGGPEQFF.

V is TRBV9 and J is TRBJ2-3; TCRdb lists TRBD1, though no DNA is available to test this call. Germline assignment: CDR1 SGDLS and CDR2 YYNGEE. The CDR3 consists of 15 residues. The CDR3 protein is CASSVGGQGLYTQYF.

V gene TRBV4-1 combines with J gene TRBJ2-7; TCRdb's D gene call, TRBD1, goes unchecked for lack of DNA. Germline CDR1 and CDR2: MGHRA and YSYEKL. This CDR3 has 16 residues. This CDR3 is CASSQVLAGAPYEQYF.

The CDR3 is CSVVGQGLMQYF. The chain is built from TRBV29-1 and TRBJ2-7; TCRdb's D call, TRBD1, is unchecked because there is no DNA. The CDR3 length is 12 residues. The germline V gene encodes CDR1 SQVTM and CDR2 ANQGSEA.

The chain combines TRBV14 with TRBJ2-1; the D gene TCRdb calls, TRBD1, cannot be checked with no DNA. This CDR3 region has 16 residues. Per germline, CDR1 SGHDN and CDR2 FVKESK. The CDR3 region is CASSQARGQFYNEQFF.

The J gene is TRBJ1-5, the V gene TRBV12-3 or TRBV12-4; TCRdb's D call of TRBD1 is untestable without DNA. This CDR3 spans 16 amino acids. CDR3 sequence reads: CASSLSRGLPHQPQHF.

The chain has TRBV7-2 and TRBJ2-3; there is no DNA to check the TCRdb D call of TRBD2. This CDR3 spans 14 amino acids. Germline assignment: CDR1 SGHTA and CDR2 FQGNSA. The CDR3 loop is CASSLGAPLNTQYF.

This rearrangement joins TRBV18 to TRBJ1-2; TCRdb indicates TRBD1, and absent DNA this call remains unverified. CDR3 size: 17 residues. The germline V gene has CDR1 KGHSH and CDR2 LQKENI. CDR3 region: CASSPPMFGPQGYGYTF.

This sequence joins TRBV20-1 and TRBJ1-2; TCRdb names TRBD1, which stays unverified in the absence of DNA. CDR3 length: 13 residues. CDR1 is DFQATT, CDR2 SNEGSKA, per germline (reference sequence). The CDR3 protein is CSAIRAANYGYTF.

The V gene is TRBV7-2, the J gene TRBJ2-5; TCRdb picks TRBD2, but there is no DNA to check that call. Germline CDR1 is SGHTA and CDR2 is FQGNSA. CDR3 size: 16 residues. The CDR3 here is CASSLQSGGAWETQYF.

The rearrangement joins TRBV20-1 to TRBJ2-4; TCRdb names TRBD1, which stays unverified in the absence of DNA. The CDR3 is 17 residues long. The V gene's germline CDR1 is DFQATT and CDR2 SNEGSKA (reference sequence). Here the CDR3 reads CSARDTRRQGTKNIQYF.

The chain couples TRBV4-1 to TRBJ2-2; absent DNA, TCRdb's TRBD1 call cannot be checked. This CDR3 comprises 15 residues. Germline lookup yields CDR1 MGHRA and CDR2 YSYEKL. The CDR3 here is CASSQDRQRGGELFF.

V is TRBV6-1 and J is TRBJ1-5; absent DNA, TCRdb's TRBD1 call cannot be checked. Germline values: CDR1 MNHNS, CDR2 SASEGT. This CDR3 comprises 13 residues. CDR3 protein: CASRRGYSQPQHF.

This chain connects TRBV19 to TRBJ2-3; TCRdb names TRBD1, which stays unverified in the absence of DNA. The length of the CDR3 is 14 residues. The germline CDR1 and CDR2 sequences are LNHDA and SQIVND (reference sequence). The CDR3 is CASRTADSTDTQYF.

The chain combines TRBV6-5 with TRBJ2-5; as DNA is missing, the TRBD1 call by TCRdb cannot be tested. CDR1 MNHEY and CDR2 SVGAGI come from the germline V gene. The length of the CDR3 is 14 residues. CDR3 sequence: CASSYEGTGATQYF.

This chain links TRBV7-2 with TRBJ2-1; TCRdb indicates TRBD2, and absent DNA this call remains unverified. There are 17 residues in the CDR3. Per germline, CDR1 SGHTA and CDR2 FQGNSA. CDR3 amino acids: CASSLTLRRGGDYEQFF.

This sequence joins TRBV7-9 and TRBJ1-2; the TCRdb call, TRBD1, lacks DNA for checking. Germline-derived CDR1 and CDR2 are SEHNR and FQNEAQ (reference sequence). The CDR3 consists of 14 residues. This chain's CDR3 is CASSSIDRGNGYTF. Looking up the rest from reference TRBV7-9 and TRBJ1-2 gives the full variable domain: DTGVSQNPRHKITKRGQNVTFRCDPISEHNRLYWYRQTLGQGPEFLTYFQNEAQLEKSRLLSDRFSAERPKGSFSTLEIQRTEQGDSAMYLCASSSIDRGNGYTFGSGTRLTVV.

V and J are TRBV5-1 and TRBJ1-6; TCRdb outputs TRBD1, but without DNA this stays unchecked. Looked up from germline, CDR1 is SGHRS and CDR2 is YFSETQ. This CDR3 has 16 amino acids. Here the CDR3 reads CASSRQGAENNSPLHF.

This sequence joins TRBV28 and TRBJ2-4; TCRdb selects TRBD2, and the lack of DNA leaves this call unchecked. CDR1 and CDR2 (germline): MDHEN, SYDVKM. This CDR3 contains 15 residues. The CDR3 sequence is CASSIHGTSENIQYF.

V is TRBV10-3 and J is TRBJ2-2; TCRdb names TRBD1, which stays unverified in the absence of DNA. Germline V lookup: CDR1 ENHRY, CDR2 SYGVKD. This CDR3 spans 13 amino acids. The chain's CDR3 is CAIGRQATGELFF.

The chain couples TRBV7-3 to TRBJ2-1; TCRdb calls TRBD1, which cannot be checked without DNA. This CDR3 has 15 amino acids. Germline assignment: CDR1 SGHTA and CDR2 FQGTGA. The CDR3 reads CASSLGQGRQDEQFF. The entire variable domain, with the rest obtained from reference TRBV7-3 and TRBJ2-1, is as follows: GAGVSQTPSNKVTEKGKYVELRCDPISGHTALYWYRQSLGQGPEFLIYFQGTGAADDSGLPNDRFFAVRPEGSVSTLKIQRTERGDSAVYLCASSLGQGRQDEQFFGPGTRLTVL.

The rearrangement links TRBV5-1 to TRBJ2-1; without DNA, the TCRdb call of TRBD2 cannot be checked. Germline-derived CDR1 and CDR2 are SGHRS and YFSETQ. The CDR3 has 16 residues. The CDR3 sequence: CASSLTGTSGVGEQFF.

The V call is TRBV19, the J call TRBJ2-1; checking the TCRdb D call of TRBD2 is not possible without DNA. Looked up from germline, CDR1 is LNHDA and CDR2 is SQIVND (reference sequence). This CDR3 has 15 residues. The CDR3 reads CASMKRGDSYNEQFF.